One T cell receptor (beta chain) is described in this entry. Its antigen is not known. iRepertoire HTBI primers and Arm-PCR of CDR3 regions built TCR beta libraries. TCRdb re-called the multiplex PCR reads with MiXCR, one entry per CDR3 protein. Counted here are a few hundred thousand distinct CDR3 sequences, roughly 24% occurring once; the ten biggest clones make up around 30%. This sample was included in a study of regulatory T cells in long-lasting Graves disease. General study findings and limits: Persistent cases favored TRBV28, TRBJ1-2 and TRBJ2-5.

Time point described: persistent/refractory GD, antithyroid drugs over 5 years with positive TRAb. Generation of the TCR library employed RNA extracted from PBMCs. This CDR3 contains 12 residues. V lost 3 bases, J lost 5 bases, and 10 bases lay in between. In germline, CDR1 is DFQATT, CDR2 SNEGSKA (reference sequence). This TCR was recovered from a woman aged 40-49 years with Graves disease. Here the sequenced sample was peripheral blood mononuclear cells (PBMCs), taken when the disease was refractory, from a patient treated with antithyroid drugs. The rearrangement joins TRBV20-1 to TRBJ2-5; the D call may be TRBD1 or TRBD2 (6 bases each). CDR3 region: CSASGGPETQYF. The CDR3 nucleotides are TGCAGTGCTAGTGGGGGGCCGGAGACCCAGTACTTC.